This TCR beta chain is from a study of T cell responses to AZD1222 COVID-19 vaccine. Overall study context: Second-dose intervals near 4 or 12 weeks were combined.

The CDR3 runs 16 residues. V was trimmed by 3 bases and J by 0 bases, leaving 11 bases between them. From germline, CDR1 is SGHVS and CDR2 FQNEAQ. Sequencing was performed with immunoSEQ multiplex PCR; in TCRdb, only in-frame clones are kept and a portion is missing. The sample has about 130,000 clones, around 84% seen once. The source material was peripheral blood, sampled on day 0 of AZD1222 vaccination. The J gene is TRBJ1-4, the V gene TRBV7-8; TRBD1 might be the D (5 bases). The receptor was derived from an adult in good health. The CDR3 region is CASSFAGDATNEKLFF. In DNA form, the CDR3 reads TGTGCCAGCAGCTTTGCGGGGGACGCAACTAATGAAAAACTGTTTTTT.